This T cell receptor (beta chain) originates from a study of blood T cell repertoires in COVID-19. TCRdb keeps only in-frame clones here, not all; method: immunoSEQ multiplex PCR. In the table there are more than 200,000 clones, roughly 83% of which are singletons. Specimen: peripheral blood. The receptor's source is an elderly man with acute or convalescent COVID-19.

In DNA, the CDR3 is TGTGCCAGCAGCTTAACTCGCGGGAGGACCAACACCGGGGAGCTGTTTTTT. This encodes CASSLTRGRTNTGELFF. V and J are TRBV7-3 and TRBJ2-2; 8 nucleotides match TRBD2. This CDR3 is built from 17 residues. Trimming at V came to 0 bases and at J to 2 bases, leaving 5 bases not matched to a gene. Germline CDR1 reads SGHTA; CDR2 reads FQGTGA. Based on the CDR3 plus reference TRBV7-3 and TRBJ2-2, the full variable domain is GAGVSQTPSNKVTEKGKYVELRCDPISGHTALYWYRQSLGQGPEFLIYFQGTGAADDSGLPNDRFFAVRPEGSVSTLKIQRTERGDSAVYLCASSLTRGRTNTGELFFGEGSRLTVL.